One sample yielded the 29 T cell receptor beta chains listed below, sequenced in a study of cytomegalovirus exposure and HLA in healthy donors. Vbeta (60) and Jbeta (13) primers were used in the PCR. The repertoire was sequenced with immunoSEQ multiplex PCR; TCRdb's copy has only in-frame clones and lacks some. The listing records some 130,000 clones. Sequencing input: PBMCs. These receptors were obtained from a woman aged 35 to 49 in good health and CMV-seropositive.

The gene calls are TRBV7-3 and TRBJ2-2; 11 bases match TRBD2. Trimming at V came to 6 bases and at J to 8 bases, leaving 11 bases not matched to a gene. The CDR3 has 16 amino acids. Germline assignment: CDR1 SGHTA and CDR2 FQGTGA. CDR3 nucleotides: TGTGCCAGCAGGGCGACTAGCGGGGCTGGCCGGGGGGAGCTGTTTTTT. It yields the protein CASRATSGAGRGELFF.

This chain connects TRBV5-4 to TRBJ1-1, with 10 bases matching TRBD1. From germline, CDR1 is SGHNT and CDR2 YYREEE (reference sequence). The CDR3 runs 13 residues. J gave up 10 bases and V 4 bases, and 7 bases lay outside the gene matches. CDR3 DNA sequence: TGTGCCAGCAGCGTGGGACAGGGGCCCCTAGCTTTCTTT. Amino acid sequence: CASSVGQGPLAFF.

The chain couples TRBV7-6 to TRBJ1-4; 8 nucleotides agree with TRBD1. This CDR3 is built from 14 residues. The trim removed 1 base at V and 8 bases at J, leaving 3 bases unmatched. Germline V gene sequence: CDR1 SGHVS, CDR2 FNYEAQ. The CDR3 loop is CASSLGTGKEKLFF. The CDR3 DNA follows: TGTGCCAGCAGCTTAGGGACAGGGAAGGAAAAACTGTTTTTT.

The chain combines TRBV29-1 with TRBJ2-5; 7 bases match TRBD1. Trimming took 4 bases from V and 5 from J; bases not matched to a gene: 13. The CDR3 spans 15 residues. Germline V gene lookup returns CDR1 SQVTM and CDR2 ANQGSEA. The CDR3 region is CSVGRGRGFGETQYF. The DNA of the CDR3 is TGCAGCGTTGGGAGAGGCAGGGGGTTCGGGGAGACCCAGTACTTC.

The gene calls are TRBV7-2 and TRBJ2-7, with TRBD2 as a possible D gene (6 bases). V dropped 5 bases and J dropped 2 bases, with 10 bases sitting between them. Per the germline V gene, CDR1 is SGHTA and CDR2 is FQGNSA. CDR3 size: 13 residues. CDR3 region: CASSRDSAYEQYF. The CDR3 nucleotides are TGTGCCAGCAGCAGGGACTCAGCCTACGAGCAGTACTTC.

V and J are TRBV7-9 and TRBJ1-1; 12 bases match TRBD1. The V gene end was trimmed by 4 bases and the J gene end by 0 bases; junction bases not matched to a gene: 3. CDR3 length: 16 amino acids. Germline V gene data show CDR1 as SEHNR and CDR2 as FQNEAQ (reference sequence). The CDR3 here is CASSSGTGGVNTEAFF. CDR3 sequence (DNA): TGTGCCAGCAGCTCCGGGACAGGGGGCGTGAACACTGAAGCTTTCTTT. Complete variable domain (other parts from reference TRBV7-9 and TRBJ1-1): DTGVSQNPRHKITKRGQNVTFRCDPISEHNRLYWYRQTLGQGPEFLTYFQNEAQLEKSRLLSDRFSAERPKGSFSTLEIQRTEQGDSAMYLCASSSGTGGVNTEAFFGQGTRLTVV.

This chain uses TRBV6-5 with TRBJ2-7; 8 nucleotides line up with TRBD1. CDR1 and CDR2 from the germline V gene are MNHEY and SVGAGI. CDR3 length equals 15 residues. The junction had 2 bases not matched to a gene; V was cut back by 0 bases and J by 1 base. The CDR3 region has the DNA TGTGCCAGCAGTTACTCGGGGGACAGGTCCTACGAGCAGTACTTC. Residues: CASSYSGDRSYEQYF.

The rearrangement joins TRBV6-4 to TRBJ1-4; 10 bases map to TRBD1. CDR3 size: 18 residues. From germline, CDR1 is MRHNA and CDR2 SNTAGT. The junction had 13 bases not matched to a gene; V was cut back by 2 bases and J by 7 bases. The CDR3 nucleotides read TGTGCCAGCAGTGACCACCGGGACAGGGGCCGCACGGGTGAAAAACTGTTTTTT. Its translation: CASSDHRDRGRTGEKLFF.

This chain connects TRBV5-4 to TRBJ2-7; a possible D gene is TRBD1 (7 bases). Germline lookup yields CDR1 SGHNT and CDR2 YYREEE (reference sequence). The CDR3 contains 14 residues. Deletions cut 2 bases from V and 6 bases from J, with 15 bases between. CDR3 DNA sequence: TGTGCCAGCAGCTTAGACAGGGAGCGGGCCGAGCAGTACTTC. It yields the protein CASSLDRERAEQYF.

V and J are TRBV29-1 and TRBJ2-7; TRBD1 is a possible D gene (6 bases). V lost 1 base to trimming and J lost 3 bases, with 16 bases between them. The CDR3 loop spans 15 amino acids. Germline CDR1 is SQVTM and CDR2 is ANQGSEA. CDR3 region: CSVEAGVESLYEQYF. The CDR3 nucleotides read TGCAGCGTTGAAGCAGGGGTGGAGTCCCTCTACGAGCAGTACTTC.

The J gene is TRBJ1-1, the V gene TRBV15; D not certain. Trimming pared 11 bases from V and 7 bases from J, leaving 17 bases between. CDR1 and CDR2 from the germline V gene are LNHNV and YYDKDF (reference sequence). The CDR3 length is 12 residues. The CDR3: CASRPREGEAFF. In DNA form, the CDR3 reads TGTGCCTCGCGCCCGAGGGAAGGTGAAGCTTTCTTT.

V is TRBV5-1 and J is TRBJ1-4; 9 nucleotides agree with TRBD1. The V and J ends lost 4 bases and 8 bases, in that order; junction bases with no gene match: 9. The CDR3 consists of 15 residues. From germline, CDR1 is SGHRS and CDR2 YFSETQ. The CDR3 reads CASSPAGTGFEKLFF. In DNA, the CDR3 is TGCGCCAGCAGCCCCGCCGGGACAGGGTTCGAAAAACTGTTTTTT.

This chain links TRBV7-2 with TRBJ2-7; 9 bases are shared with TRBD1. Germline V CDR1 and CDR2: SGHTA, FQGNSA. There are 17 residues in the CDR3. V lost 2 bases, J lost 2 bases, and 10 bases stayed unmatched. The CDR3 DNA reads TGTGCCAGCAGCTTACGACAGGGGGACACTCCGACCTACGAGCAGTACTTC. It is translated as CASSLRQGDTPTYEQYF.

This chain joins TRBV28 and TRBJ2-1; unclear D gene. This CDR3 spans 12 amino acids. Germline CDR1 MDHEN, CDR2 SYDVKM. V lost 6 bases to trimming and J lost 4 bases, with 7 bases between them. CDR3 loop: CASRLRYNEQFF. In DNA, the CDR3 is TGTGCCAGCAGGTTACGGTACAATGAGCAGTTCTTC.

For the CDR3, the DNA is TGTGCCAGCAGCGGGGGGGTGTGGTTGCTCCAAGAGACCCAGTACTTC. Amino acid sequence: CASSGGVWLLQETQYF. The V and J genes are TRBV5-6 and TRBJ2-5; TRBD2 aligns across 7 bases. This CDR3 region has 16 residues. Germline V gene lookup returns CDR1 SGHDT and CDR2 YYEEEE. Trimming removed 4 bases from V and 1 base from J; junction bases left unmatched: 10.

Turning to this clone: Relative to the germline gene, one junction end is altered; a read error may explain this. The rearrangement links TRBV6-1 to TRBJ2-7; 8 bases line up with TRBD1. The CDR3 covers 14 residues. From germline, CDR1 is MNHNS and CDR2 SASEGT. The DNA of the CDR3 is TGTGCCAGCACTAAAGGACAGGGTTCCTACGGGCAGTACTTC. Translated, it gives CASTKGQGSYGQYF.

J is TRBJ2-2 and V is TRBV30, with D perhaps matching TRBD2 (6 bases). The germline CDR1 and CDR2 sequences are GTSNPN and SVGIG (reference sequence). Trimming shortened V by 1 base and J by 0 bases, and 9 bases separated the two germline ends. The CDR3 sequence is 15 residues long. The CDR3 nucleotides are TGTGCCTGGAGTGCCGGGACTCCGAACACCGGGGAGCTGTTTTTT. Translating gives CAWSAGTPNTGELFF.

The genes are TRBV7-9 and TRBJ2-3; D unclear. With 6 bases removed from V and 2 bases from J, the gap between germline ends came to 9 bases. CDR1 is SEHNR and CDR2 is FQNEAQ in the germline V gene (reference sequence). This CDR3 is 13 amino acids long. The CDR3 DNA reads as TGTGCCAGCAGGCGATTGAACACAGATACGCAGTATTTT. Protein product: CASRRLNTDTQYF.

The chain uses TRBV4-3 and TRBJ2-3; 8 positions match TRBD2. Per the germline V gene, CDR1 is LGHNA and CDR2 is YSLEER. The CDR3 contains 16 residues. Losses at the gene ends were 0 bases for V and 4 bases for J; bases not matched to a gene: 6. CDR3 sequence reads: CASSQDPAGAADTQYF. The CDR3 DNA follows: TGCGCCAGCAGCCAAGATCCAGCGGGAGCCGCAGATACGCAGTATTTT.

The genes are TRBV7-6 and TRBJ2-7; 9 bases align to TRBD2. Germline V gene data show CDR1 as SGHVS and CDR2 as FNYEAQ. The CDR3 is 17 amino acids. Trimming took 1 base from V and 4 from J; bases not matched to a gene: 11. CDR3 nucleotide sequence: TGTGCCAGCAGCTTAGGCCTGCCTAGCGGGAACGCATACGAGCAGTACTTC. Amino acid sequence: CASSLGLPSGNAYEQYF. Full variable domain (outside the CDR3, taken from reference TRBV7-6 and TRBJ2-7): GAGVSQSPRYKVTKRGQDVALRCDPISGHVSLYWYRQALGQGPEFLTYFNYEAQQDKSGLPNDRFSAERPEGSISTLTIQRTEQRDSAMYRCASSLGLPSGNAYEQYFGPGTRLTVT.

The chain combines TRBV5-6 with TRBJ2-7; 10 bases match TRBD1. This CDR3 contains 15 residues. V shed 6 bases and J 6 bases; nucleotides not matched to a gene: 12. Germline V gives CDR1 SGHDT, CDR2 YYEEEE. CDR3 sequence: CASTRTGTGEFEQYF. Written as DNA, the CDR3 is TGTGCCAGCACACGAACCGGGACAGGGGAATTCGAGCAGTACTTC.

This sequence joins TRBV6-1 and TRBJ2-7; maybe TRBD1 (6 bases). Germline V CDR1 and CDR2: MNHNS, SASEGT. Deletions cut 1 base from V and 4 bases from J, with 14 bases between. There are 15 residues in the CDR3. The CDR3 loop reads CASSEGIGGRYEQYF. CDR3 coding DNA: TGTGCCAGCAGTGAAGGCATAGGGGGTCGGTACGAGCAGTACTTC.

The CDR3 sequence: CASSWGDWAANEQFF. The DNA of the CDR3 is TGCGCCAGCAGCTGGGGGGACTGGGCCGCCAATGAGCAGTTCTTC. The chain has TRBV5-1 and TRBJ2-1; D possibly corresponds to TRBD2 (6 bases). The CDR3 has 15 residues. Germline V gives CDR1 SGHRS, CDR2 YFSETQ. Trimming removed 3 bases from V and 6 bases from J, with 16 bases in between.

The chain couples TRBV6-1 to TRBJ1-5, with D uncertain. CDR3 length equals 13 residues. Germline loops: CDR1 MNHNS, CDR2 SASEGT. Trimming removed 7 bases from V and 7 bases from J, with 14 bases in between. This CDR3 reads CASTALFGQPQHF. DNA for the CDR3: TGTGCCAGCACCGCCCTGTTCGGGCAGCCCCAGCATTTT.

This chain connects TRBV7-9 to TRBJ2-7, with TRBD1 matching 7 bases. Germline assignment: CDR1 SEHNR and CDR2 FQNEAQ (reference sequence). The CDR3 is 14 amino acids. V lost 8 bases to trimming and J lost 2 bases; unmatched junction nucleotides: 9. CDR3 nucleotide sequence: TGTGCCAGCTGCCCTCCGGGACAGACCTACGAGCAGTACTTC. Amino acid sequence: CASCPPGQTYEQYF.

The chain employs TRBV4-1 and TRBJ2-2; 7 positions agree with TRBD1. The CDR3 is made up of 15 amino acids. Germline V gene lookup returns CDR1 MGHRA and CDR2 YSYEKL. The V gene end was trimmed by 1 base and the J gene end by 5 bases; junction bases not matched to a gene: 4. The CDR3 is CASSQGGGATGELFF. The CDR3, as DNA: TGCGCCAGCAGCCAAGGAGGGGGCGCGACCGGGGAGCTGTTTTTT.

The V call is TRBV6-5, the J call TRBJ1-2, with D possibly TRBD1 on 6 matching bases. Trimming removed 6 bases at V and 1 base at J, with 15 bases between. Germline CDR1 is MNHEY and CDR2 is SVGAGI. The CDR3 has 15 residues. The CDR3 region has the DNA TGTGCCAGCAGCTCCCGAGGGGGGGGTAACTATGGCTACACCTTC. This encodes CASSSRGGGNYGYTF.

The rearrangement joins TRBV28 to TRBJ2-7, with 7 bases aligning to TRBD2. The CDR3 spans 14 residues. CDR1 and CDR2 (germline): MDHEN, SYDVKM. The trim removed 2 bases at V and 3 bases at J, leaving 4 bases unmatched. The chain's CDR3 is CASSLTGRFYEQYF. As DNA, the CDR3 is TGTGCCAGCAGTTTAACCGGGAGGTTCTACGAGCAGTACTTC.

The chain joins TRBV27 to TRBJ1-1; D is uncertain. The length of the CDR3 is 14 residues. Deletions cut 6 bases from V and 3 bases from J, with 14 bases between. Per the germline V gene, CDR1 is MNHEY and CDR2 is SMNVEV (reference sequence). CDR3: CASRNAGKHTEAFF. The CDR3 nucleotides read TGTGCCAGCAGAAATGCAGGAAAGCACACTGAAGCTTTCTTT.